A single sample gave rise to the 23 T cell receptor beta chains below, sequenced in a study of beta chain features in type 1 diabetes (dated by TCRdb to 2016 to 2019). For these receptors, no antigen is known. Study-level results and caveats: A moderate but significant shortening of TCRB CDR3 length was observed in type 1 diabetes patients in all four CD4+ subsets.

Library preparation was by the immunoSEQ multiplex PCR assay. The High Capacity cDNA Reverse Transcription Kit was used to reverse transcribe all of the isolated RNA, meaning that expressed TCRB transcripts were what got sequenced. The clones in this table, taken by TCRdb from immuneACCESS, are in-frame only. Not every clone is retained; where verified, under half of the shortfall comes from an unresolved V gene, and the cause of the rest is unknown. The sample includes over 200,000 clones, with approximately 10% observed a single time. The ten top clones hold more than 0.015% of the sample. Sequencing input: naive CD4+ T cells from blood. In the paper's terms, the cell subset or site label means: true naive CD4+ T cells. The origin of the receptors is a man aged 30 to 45 with type 1 diabetes.

This clone occurred a few times. This chain connects TRBV4-1 to TRBJ2-6; TRBD2 might be the D (7 bases). This CDR3 has 18 residues. Trimming stripped 0 bases from V and 2 bases from J, with 14 bases between. CDR1 and CDR2 (germline): MGHRA, YSYEKL. The CDR3 is CASSQDGGARTGANVLTF. The CDR3 nucleotides are TGCGCCAGCAGCCAAGATGGGGGGGCCCGTACTGGGGCCAACGTCCTGACTTTC.

The chain uses TRBV6-6 and TRBJ2-1, with a weak D call TRBD2 (6 bases). The V gene lost 5 bases and the J gene lost 9 bases, with 11 bases spanning the gap. There are 12 residues in the CDR3. Germline V CDR1 and CDR2: MNHNY, SVGAGI (reference sequence). The DNA for the CDR3 is TGTGCCAGCAGTCCCGGGGGAGGTGAGCAGTTCTTC. Translating it yields CASSPGGGEQFF.

J is TRBJ1-5 and V is TRBV6-5, with 8 bases aligning to TRBD1. Germline CDR1 is MNHEY and CDR2 is SVGAGI. The CDR3 runs 14 residues. With 7 bases clipped from V and 4 bases from J, the junction kept 6 bases outside the gene matches. CDR3 amino acids: CASKTGVGNQPQHF. Written as DNA, the CDR3 is TGTGCCAGCAAGACAGGGGTGGGGAATCAGCCCCAGCATTTT.

The rearrangement uses TRBV9 and TRBJ2-3; 7 bases are shared with TRBD1. After removal of 2 bases from V and 4 bases from J, the junction contained 7 bases not matched to a gene. Germline V gene sequence: CDR1 SGDLS, CDR2 YYNGEE. CDR3 size: 15 residues. CDR3 bases: TGTGCCAGCAGCGTCTCAACAGGGGTTCCAGATACGCAGTATTTT. Its protein is CASSVSTGVPDTQYF.

This rearrangement joins TRBV1 to TRBJ2-3; TRBD2, the table's D call, was not compared with the DNA. TRBV1 is a pseudogene locus. CDR3 size: 19 residues. The CDR3 reads CTSSQDMAADYSSTDTQYF. For the CDR3, the DNA is TGCACCAGCAGCCAAGATATGGCAGCTGACTACTCTAGCACAGATACGCAGTATTTT.

The rearrangement links TRBV28 to TRBJ1-2; 7 nucleotides align to TRBD1. The CDR3 sequence is 14 residues long. V dropped 7 bases and J dropped 7; count of bases not matched to a gene: 12. Germline CDR1 reads MDHEN; CDR2 reads SYDVKM. The CDR3 region has the DNA TGTGCCAGCACCAAGGGACAGCGGCAGGCTGGCTACACCTTC. Translating gives CASTKGQRQAGYTF.

This chain connects TRBV2 to TRBJ2-1; TRBD2 might be the D (6 bases). This CDR3 region has 15 residues. CDR1 is SNHLY, CDR2 FYNNEI, per germline. Trimming stripped 6 bases from V and 0 bases from J, with 12 bases between. CDR3 DNA sequence: TGTGCCAGCAGGAGGAGGACTACCTCCTACAATGAGCAGTTCTTC. It is translated as CASRRRTTSYNEQFF.

V is TRBV2 and J is TRBJ2-7; 8 bases are shared with TRBD1. CDR1 and CDR2 (germline): SNHLY, FYNNEI. This CDR3 is built from 16 residues. After removal of 6 bases from V and 2 bases from J, the junction contained 12 bases not matched to a gene. The CDR3 nucleotides read TGTGCCAGCAGGGGGACTCCGGGACAGGATCCCTACGAGCAGTACTTC. Amino acids: CASRGTPGQDPYEQYF.

This clone was seen only a few times. The rearrangement joins TRBV5-8 to TRBJ1-1; D is possibly TRBD1 (6 bases). The CDR3 loop spans 12 amino acids. V lost 4 bases and J 6 bases, leaving 10 bases between the germline ends. Germline values: CDR1 SGHTS, CDR2 YDEGEE. This chain's CDR3 is CASSRHRAEAFF. CDR3 DNA: TGTGCCAGCAGCCGGCACAGGGCTGAAGCTTTCTTT.

In this sample, this clone turned up a few times. The chain joins TRBV19 to TRBJ2-7; tentatively, D is TRBD1 (6 bases). The CDR3 is 14 residues long. With 5 bases removed from V and 0 bases from J, the gap between germline ends came to 11 bases. The germline V gene has CDR1 LNHDA and CDR2 SQIVND (reference sequence). This CDR3 is CASSPRTDSYEQYF. CDR3 DNA: TGTGCCAGTAGTCCGAGGACAGACTCCTACGAGCAGTACTTC.

This clone was counted only a few times. Additional DNA sequences in this sample encode the identical CDR3. V and J are TRBV28 and TRBJ2-3; D call uncertain. V was cut by 4 bases and J by 2 bases, with 4 bases left in between. Germline V gives CDR1 MDHEN, CDR2 SYDVKM. The CDR3 has 12 residues. The CDR3 sequence is CASSSLTDTQYF. The CDR3 DNA sequence: TGTGCCAGCAGTTCCCTCACAGATACGCAGTATTTT.

This clone was recorded a few times. The V call is TRBV7-9, the J call TRBJ1-5; no clear D gene. The V gene's germline CDR1 is SEHNR and CDR2 FQNEAQ (reference sequence). Trimming took off 5 bases at V and 1 base at J, with 6 bases between the two ends. CDR3 length: 13 residues. The CDR3 sequence: CASSAQSNQPQHF. CDR3 bases: TGTGCCAGCAGCGCACAGAGCAATCAGCCCCAGCATTTT.

This clone was observed a few times. The V gene is TRBV28, the J gene TRBJ1-1; D remains ambiguous. With 4 bases removed from V and 7 bases from J, the gap between germline ends came to 7 bases. From germline, CDR1 is MDHEN and CDR2 SYDVKM. The CDR3 loop spans 11 amino acids. CDR3 in amino acids: CASSWEGEAFF. CDR3 bases: TGTGCCAGCAGTTGGGAGGGTGAAGCTTTCTTT. Filled out from reference TRBV28 and TRBJ1-1, the complete variable domain reads DVKVTQSSRYLVKRTGEKVFLECVQDMDHENMFWYRQDPGLGLRLIYFSYDVKMKEKGDIPEGYSVSREKKERFSLILESASTNQTSMYLCASSWEGEAFFGQGTRLTVV.

The chain employs TRBV5-1 and TRBJ2-1; no clear D gene. V was pared by 1 base and J by 9 bases, with 11 bases between. This CDR3 has 13 residues. Germline lookup yields CDR1 SGHRS and CDR2 YFSETQ. The CDR3 DNA follows: TGCGCCAGCAGCTTGCAGCGAAGAAGTGAGCAGTTCTTC. This translates into CASSLQRRSEQFF. The full variable domain, in which reference TRBV5-1 and TRBJ2-1 provide the parts outside the CDR3, is KAGVTQTPRYLIKTRGQQVTLSCSPISGHRSVSWYQQTPGQGLQFLFEYFSETQRNKGNFPGRFSGRQFSNSRSEMNVSTLELGDSALYLCASSLQRRSEQFFGPGTRLTVL.

In this sample, this clone turned up a few times. The chain couples TRBV2 to TRBJ1-6; D is perhaps TRBD1 (5 bases). The V end was cut by 6 bases, the J end by 5 bases, with 14 bases between. CDR1 and CDR2 (germline): SNHLY, FYNNEI. This CDR3 is built from 15 residues. DNA for the CDR3: TGTGCCAGCAGGGACATTATACGGGATAATTCACCCCTCCACTTT. This sequence encodes CASRDIIRDNSPLHF.

This clone was counted a few times. The gene calls are TRBV19 and TRBJ2-6; possibly TRBD1 for D (5 bases). V lost 11 bases, J lost 3 bases, and 14 bases lay in between. CDR3 size: 14 residues. Germline CDR1 is LNHDA and CDR2 is SQIVND (reference sequence). CDR3 amino acids: CASGGRVGANVLTF. The DNA for the CDR3 is TGTGCCTCTGGCGGCAGGGTTGGGGCCAACGTCCTGACTTTC.

The rearrangement joins TRBV7-9 to TRBJ1-2; D is uncertain. Trimming cost V 0 bases and J 6 bases, with 8 bases left between them. Germline V gene lookup returns CDR1 SEHNR and CDR2 FQNEAQ (reference sequence). This CDR3 is built from 13 residues. As DNA, the CDR3 is TGTGCCAGCAGCTTAGCGGCTGCTCATGGCTACACCTTC. Translated: CASSLAAAHGYTF.

This clone came up a few times. The chain has TRBV25-1 and TRBJ1-1; 7 bases are shared with TRBD1. Germline V gene lookup returns CDR1 MGHDK and CDR2 SYGVNS. This CDR3 has 16 residues. The V and J ends lost 1 base and 0 bases, in that order; junction bases with no gene match: 5. The CDR3, as DNA: TGTGCCAGCAGTGAATTGGGACAGCCCATGAACACTGAAGCTTTCTTT. It is translated as CASSELGQPMNTEAFF.

The chain combines TRBV7-3 with TRBJ1-6; maybe TRBD1 (5 bases). CDR1 SGHTA and CDR2 FQGTGA come from the germline V gene. The CDR3 runs to 15 residues. Trimming stripped 5 bases from V and 9 bases from J, with 17 bases between. For the CDR3, the DNA is TGTGCCAGCAGCCCCGGGGGATCACGGAGTTCACCCCTCCACTTT. As protein: CASSPGGSRSSPLHF.

Only a few counts were recorded for this clone. The chain is built from TRBV11-2 and TRBJ2-1; no clear D gene. The V gene lost 4 bases and the J gene lost 4 bases, with 17 bases spanning the gap. There are 16 residues in the CDR3. Looked up from germline, CDR1 is SGHAT and CDR2 is FQNNGV. DNA of the CDR3: TGTGCCAGCAGCTCCGCCCAGGCAGCCAAATACAATGAGCAGTTCTTC. It codes for CASSSAQAAKYNEQFF.

The J gene is TRBJ1-2, the V gene TRBV28; 9 bases match TRBD1. This CDR3 spans 16 amino acids. J lost 4 bases, V lost 5 bases, and 11 bases had no gene match. Germline V gene lookup returns CDR1 MDHEN and CDR2 SYDVKM. For the CDR3, the DNA is TGTGCCAGCAGTGCGGGACAGGGAGAAACTACCTATGGCTACACCTTC. Translation: CASSAGQGETTYGYTF.

V and J are TRBV5-1 and TRBJ1-1; TRBD1 is a possible D gene (5 bases). Germline values: CDR1 SGHRS, CDR2 YFSETQ. The CDR3 length is 13 residues. V was trimmed by 2 bases and J by 10 bases, leaving 15 bases between them. The CDR3 DNA reads TGCGCCAGCAGCTTAGCAGGGTTTAGCGGAGCTTTCTTT. Amino acids: CASSLAGFSGAFF.

Notes on this clone: Different DNA sequences within this sample yield the same CDR3. V is TRBV28 and J is TRBJ2-5; no clear D gene. Germline assignment: CDR1 MDHEN and CDR2 SYDVKM. CDR3 length: 11 amino acids. Trimming took 3 bases from V and 5 from J, leaving 4 bases between them. DNA for the CDR3: TGTGCCAGCAGTTTGAGGGAGACCCAGTACTTC. This codes for CASSLRETQYF.